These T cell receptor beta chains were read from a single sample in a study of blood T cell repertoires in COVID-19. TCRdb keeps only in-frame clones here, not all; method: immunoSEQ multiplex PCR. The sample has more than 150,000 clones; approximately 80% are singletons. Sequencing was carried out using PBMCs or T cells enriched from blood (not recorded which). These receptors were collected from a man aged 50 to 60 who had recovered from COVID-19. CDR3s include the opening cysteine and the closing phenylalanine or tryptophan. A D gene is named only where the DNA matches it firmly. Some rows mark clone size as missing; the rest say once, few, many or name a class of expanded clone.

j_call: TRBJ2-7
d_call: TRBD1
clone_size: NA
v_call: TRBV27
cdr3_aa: CASSLWDRVRRESYEQYF
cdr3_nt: TGTGCCAGCAGTTTATGGGACAGGGTTAGGAGGGAGTCCTACGAGCAGTACTTC

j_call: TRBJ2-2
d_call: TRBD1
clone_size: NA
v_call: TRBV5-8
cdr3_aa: CASSLASGQGSRSGTGELFF
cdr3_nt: TGTGCCAGCAGCTTGGCCTCCGGACAGGGGTCCCGTTCGGGAACCGGGGAGCTGTTTTTT

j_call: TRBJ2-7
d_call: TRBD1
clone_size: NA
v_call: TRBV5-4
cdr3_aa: CASSLGQGSSYEQYF
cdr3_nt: TGTGCCAGCAGCCTGGGACAGGGGAGCTCCTACGAGCAGTACTTC

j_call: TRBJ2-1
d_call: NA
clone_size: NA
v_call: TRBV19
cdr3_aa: CASSPLSRVSFYNEQFF
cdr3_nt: TGTGCCAGTAGCCCACTCTCTCGGGTCTCCTTTTACAATGAGCAGTTCTTC

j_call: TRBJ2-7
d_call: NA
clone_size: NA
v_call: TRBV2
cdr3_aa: CASSEASLNTYEQYF
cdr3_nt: TGTGCCAGCAGTGAAGCCTCCCTGAACACCTACGAGCAGTACTTC

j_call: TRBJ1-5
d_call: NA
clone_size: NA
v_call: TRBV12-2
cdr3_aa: CASRSLGGGEDQPQHF
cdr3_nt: TGTGCAAGTCGCTCCCTGGGGGGGGGTGAGGATCAGCCCCAGCATTTT

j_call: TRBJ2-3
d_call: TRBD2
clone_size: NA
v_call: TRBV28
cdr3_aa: CASSLYSGRVTDTQYF
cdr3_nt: TGTGCCAGCAGTTTATACTCGGGGAGGGTCACAGATACGCAGTATTTT

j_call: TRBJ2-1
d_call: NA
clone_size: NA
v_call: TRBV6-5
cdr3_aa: CASSRETSTYNEQFF
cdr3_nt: TGTGCCAGCAGCCGAGAGACAAGTACCTACAATGAGCAGTTCTTC

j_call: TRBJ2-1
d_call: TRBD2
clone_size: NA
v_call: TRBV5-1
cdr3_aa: CASSLALAGVSYNEQFF
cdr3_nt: TGCGCCAGCAGCTTGGCACTAGCGGGAGTCTCCTACAATGAGCAGTTCTTC

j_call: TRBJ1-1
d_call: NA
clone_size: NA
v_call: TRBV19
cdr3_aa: CASVKGGADTEAFF
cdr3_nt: TGTGCCAGTGTCAAAGGGGGGGCCGACACTGAAGCTTTCTTT

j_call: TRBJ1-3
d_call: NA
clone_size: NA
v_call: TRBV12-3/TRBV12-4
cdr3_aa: CASSRETGNTIYF
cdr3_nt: TGTGCCAGCAGTAGGGAGACTGGAAACACCATATATTTT

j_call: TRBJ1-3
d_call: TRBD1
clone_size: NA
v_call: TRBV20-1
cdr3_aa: CSASSLTGGGGNTIYF
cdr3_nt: TGCAGTGCTAGTAGCCTTACAGGGGGCGGTGGAAACACCATATATTTT

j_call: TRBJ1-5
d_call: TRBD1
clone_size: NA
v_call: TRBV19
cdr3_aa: CASSIGRDRRNQPQHF
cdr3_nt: TGTGCCAGTAGTATAGGCCGGGACAGGAGGAATCAGCCCCAGCATTTT

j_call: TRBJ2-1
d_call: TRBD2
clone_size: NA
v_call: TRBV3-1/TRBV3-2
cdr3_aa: CASSPRLAPLGEQFF
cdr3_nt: TGTGCCAGCAGTCCCCGACTAGCTCCCCTCGGTGAGCAGTTCTTC

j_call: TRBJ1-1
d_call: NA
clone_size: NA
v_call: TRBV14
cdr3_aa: CASSMMTGGREAFF
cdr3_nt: TGTGCCAGCAGCATGATGACGGGTGGGAGAGAAGCTTTCTTT

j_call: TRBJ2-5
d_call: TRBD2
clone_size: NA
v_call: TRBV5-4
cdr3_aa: CASSLVVGVAGGTETQYF
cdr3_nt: TGTGCCAGCAGCTTGGTGGTAGGGGTCGCGGGAGGGACAGAGACCCAGTACTTC

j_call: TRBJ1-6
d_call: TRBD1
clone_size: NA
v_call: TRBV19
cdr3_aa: CASSTRGLNNSPLHF
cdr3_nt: TGTGCCAGTAGTACGAGGGGGCTGAATAATTCACCCCTCCACTTT

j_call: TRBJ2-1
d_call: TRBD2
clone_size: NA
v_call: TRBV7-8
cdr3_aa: CASSVGGGPEQFF
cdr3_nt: TGTGCCAGCAGCGTCGGGGGGGGTCCTGAGCAGTTCTTC

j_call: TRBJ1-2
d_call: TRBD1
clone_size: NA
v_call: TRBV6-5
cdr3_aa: CASSSLGQANYGYTF
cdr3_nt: TGTGCCAGCAGTTCTTTAGGACAGGCAAACTATGGCTACACCTTC

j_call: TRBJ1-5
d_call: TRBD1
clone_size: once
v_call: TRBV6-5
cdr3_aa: CASSYQGDQPQHF
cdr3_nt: TGTGCCAGCAGTTACCAGGGGGACCAGCCCCAGCATTTT

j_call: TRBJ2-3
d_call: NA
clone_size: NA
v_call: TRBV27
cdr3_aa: CASSLVPTRLDTQYF
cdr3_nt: TGTGCCAGCAGTTTAGTTCCCACTAGGCTAGATACGCAGTATTTT

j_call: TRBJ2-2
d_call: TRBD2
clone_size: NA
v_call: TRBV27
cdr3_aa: CASQSLAGERTGELFF
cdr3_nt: TGTGCCAGCCAGTCCTTAGCGGGGGAAAGGACCGGGGAGCTGTTTTTT

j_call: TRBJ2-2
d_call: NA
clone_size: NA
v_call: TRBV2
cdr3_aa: CASREGVSNTGELFF
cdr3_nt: TGTGCCAGCAGAGAGGGGGTTTCGAACACCGGGGAGCTGTTTTTT

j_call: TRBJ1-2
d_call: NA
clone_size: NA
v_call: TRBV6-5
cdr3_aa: CASNQRGGGYTF
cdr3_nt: TGTGCCAGCAACCAACGGGGAGGCGGCTACACCTTC

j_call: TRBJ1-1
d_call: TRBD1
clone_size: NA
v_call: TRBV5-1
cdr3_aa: CASSLTGLNTEAFF
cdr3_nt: TGCGCCAGCAGCCTGACAGGGTTGAACACTGAAGCTTTCTTT

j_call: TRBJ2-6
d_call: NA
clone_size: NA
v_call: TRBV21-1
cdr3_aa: CASNEDRPLSGANVLTF
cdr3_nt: TGTGCCAGCAACGAGGACAGACCTCTCTCTGGGGCCAACGTCCTGACTTTC

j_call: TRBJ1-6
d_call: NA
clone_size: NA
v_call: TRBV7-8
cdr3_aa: CASSLNSRNSPLHF
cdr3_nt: TGTGCCAGCAGCTTGAACAGCAGGAATTCACCCCTCCACTTT

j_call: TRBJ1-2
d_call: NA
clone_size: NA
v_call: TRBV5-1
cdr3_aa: CASSPGGEGGYTF
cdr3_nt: TGCGCCAGCAGCCCTGGAGGCGAGGGCGGCTACACCTTC

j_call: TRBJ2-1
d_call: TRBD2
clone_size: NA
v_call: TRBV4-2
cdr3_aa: CASSPLGSGSNREQFF
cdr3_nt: TGTGCCAGCAGCCCCCTTGGGAGCGGGAGTAATCGTGAGCAGTTCTTC

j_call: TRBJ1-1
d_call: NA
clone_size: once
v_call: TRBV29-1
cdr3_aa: CSVVEGNTEAFF
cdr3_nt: TGCAGCGTCGTCGAGGGGAACACTGAAGCTTTCTTT

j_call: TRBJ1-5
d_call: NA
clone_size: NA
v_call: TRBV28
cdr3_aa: CASSSLDIFSNQPQHF
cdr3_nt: TGTGCCAGCAGTTCCTTGGACATCTTTAGCAATCAGCCCCAGCATTTT

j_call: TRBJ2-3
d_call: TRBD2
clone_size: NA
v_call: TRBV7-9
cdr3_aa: CASSLAMAGGPTDTQYF
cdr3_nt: TGTGCCAGCAGCTTAGCTATGGCGGGAGGGCCCACAGATACGCAGTATTTT

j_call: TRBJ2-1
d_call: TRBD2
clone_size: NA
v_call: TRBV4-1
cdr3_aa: CASSQGLASHNEQFF
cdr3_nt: TGCGCCAGCAGCCAAGGACTAGCTTCCCACAATGAGCAGTTCTTC

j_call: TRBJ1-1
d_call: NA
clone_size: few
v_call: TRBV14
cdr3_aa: CASSAWGGAHTEAFF
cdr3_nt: TGTGCCAGCAGCGCCTGGGGGGGGGCTCACACTGAAGCTTTCTTT

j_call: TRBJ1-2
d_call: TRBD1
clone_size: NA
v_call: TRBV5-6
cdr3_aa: CASTRGTTDRTYGYTF
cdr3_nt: TGTGCCAGCACCCGCGGCACTACGGACAGGACCTATGGCTACACCTTC

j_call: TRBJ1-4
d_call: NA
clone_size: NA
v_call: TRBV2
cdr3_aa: CASSEGGFGEKLFF
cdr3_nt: TGTGCCAGCAGTGAGGGGGGATTCGGAGAAAAACTGTTTTTT

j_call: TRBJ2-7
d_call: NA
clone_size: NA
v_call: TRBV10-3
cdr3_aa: CAISESLFSTTYEQYF
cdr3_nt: TGTGCCATCAGTGAGTCTCTTTTTTCCACTACCTACGAGCAGTACTTC

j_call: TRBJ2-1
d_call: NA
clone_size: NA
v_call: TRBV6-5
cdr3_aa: CASIGARGNEQFF
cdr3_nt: TGTGCCAGCATTGGTGCTAGGGGTAATGAGCAGTTCTTC

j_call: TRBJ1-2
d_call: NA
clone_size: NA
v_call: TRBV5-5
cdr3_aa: CASSFGAFGDYGYTF
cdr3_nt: TGTGCCAGCAGCTTTGGGGCGTTTGGGGACTATGGCTACACCTTC

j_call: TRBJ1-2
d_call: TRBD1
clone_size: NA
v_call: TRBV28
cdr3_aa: CASSLFGQGDYGYTF
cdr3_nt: TGTGCCAGCAGTTTATTCGGACAGGGGGACTATGGCTACACCTTC

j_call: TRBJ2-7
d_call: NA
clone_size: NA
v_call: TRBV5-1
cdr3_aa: CASSLAPGIYEQYF
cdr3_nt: TGCGCCAGCAGCTTGGCTCCGGGTATCTACGAGCAGTACTTC

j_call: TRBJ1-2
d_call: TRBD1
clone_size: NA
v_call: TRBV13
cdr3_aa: CASSSTGTDSNYGYTF
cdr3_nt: TGTGCCAGCAGCTCGACCGGGACAGATTCTAACTATGGCTACACCTTC

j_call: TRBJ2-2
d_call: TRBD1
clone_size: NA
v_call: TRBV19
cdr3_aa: CASSRTTGSPGELFF
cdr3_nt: TGTGCCAGTAGTCGAACGACAGGGAGTCCCGGGGAGCTGTTTTTT

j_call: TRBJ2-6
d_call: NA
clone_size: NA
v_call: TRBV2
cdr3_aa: CASSAQGAGANVLTF
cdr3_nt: TGTGCCAGCAGTGCACAGGGAGCTGGGGCCAACGTCCTGACTTTC

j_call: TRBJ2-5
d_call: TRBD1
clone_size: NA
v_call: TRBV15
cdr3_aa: CATSRGQGAIQTQYF
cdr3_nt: TGTGCCACCAGCAGAGGGCAGGGGGCGATTCAGACCCAGTACTTC

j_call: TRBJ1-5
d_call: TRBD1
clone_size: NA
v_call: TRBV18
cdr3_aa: CASSPPGTGNPSNQPQHF
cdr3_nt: TGTGCCAGCTCACCACCCGGGACAGGCAATCCTAGCAATCAGCCCCAGCATTTT

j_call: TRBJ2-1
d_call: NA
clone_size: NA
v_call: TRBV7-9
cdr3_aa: CASSLWTVTGNEQFF
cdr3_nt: TGTGCCAGCAGCTTATGGACGGTAACGGGGAATGAGCAGTTCTTC

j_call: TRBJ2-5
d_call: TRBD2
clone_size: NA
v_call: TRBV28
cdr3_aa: CASSSGTSQETQYF
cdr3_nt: TGTGCCAGCAGTTCCGGGACTAGTCAAGAGACCCAGTACTTC